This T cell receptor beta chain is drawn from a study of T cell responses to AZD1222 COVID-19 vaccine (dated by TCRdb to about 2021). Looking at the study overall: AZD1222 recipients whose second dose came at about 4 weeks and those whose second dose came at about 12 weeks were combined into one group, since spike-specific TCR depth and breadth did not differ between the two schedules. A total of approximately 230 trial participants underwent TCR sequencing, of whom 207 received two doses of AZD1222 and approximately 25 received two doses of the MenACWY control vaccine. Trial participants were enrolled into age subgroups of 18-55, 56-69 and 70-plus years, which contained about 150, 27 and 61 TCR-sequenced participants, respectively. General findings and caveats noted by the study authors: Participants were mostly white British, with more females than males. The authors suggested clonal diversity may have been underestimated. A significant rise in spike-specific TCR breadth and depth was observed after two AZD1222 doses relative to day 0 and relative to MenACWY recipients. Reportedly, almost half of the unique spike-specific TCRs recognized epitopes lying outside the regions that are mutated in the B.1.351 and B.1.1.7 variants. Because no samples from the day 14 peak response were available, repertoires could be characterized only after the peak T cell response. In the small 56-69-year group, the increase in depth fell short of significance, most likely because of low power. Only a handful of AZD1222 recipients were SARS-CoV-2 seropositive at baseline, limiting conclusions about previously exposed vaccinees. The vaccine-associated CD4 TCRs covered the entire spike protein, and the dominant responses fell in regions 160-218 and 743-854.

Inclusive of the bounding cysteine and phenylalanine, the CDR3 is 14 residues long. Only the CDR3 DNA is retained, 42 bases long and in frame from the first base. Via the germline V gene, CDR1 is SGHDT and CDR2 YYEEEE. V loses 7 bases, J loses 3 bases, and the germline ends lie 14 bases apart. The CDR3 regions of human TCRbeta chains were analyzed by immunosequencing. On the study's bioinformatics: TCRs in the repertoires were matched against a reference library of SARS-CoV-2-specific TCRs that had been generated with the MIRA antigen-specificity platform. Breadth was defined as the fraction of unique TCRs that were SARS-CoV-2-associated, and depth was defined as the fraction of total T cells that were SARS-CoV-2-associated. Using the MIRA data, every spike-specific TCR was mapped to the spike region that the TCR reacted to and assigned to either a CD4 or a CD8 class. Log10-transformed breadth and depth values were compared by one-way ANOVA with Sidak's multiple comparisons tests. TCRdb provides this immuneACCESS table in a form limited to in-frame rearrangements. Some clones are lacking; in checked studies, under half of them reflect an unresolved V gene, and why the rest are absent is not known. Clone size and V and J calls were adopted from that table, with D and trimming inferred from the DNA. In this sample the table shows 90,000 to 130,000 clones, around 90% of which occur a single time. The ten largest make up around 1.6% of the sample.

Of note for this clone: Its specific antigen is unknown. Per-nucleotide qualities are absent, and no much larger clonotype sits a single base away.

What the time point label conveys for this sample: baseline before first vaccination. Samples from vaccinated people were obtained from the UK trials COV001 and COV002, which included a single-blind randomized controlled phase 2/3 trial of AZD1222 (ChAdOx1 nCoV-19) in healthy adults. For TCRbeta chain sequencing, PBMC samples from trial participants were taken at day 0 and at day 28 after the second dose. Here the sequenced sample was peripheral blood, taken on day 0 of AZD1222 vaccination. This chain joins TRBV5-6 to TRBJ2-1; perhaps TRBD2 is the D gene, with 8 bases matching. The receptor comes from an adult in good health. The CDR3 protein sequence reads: CASSGRGLYNEQFF. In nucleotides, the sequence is TGTGCCAGCTCCGGGAGGGGGCTCTACAATGAGCAGTTCTTC.